This T cell receptor beta chain was obtained from a study of T-cell reconstitution after alpha-beta-depleted transplantation in children (dated by TCRdb to 2016 to 2017). Broadly, across the study: Using TCR repertoire profiling, the study quantitatively followed how T-cell immune reconstitution unfolded in children after TCRalphabeta/CD19-depleted allogeneic hematopoietic cell transplantation.

V drops 4 bases and J drops 5 bases, leaving 12 bases in between. In the germline V gene, CDR1 corresponds to MGHRA and CDR2 to YSYEKL. From cysteine to phenylalanine, the CDR3 is 14 amino acids long. The sequence is cut down to CDR3 DNA, 42 bases in frame from base 1. This clonotype was found many times. There is no known antigen for this receptor. Nothing much larger sits one base from this clone, and base qualities are not available. The protocol used for the library was PCR. Sequencing was performed on an Illumina HiSeq 2500. Molecular barcoding was employed in the preparation of TCR libraries, with unique molecular identifiers being used to normalize TCRbeta repertoire quantification. TCRdb reanalyzed the raw reads on its own, using fastp at Q25 for trimming and MiXCR for clone calling, and kept in-frame beta chains. All rows with the same CDR3 protein become a single entry with the most common DNA and genes. Present in this sample are 170,000 or so distinct CDR3 sequences, over 5.5% of which were seen just once. The ten largest clones take up 3% to 3.5% of the sample.

The material was PBMCs from the stem cell graft donor, obtained from the stem cell graft. This chain joins TRBV4-1 to TRBJ2-1; the D gene is perhaps TRBD1 or TRBD2, as each covers 6 bases. This sequence originates from a human donor who donated a stem cell graft to a child with Wiskott-Aldrich syndrome. The nucleotides read TGCGCCAGCAGCCCCCAAAGGGGGGACAATGAGCAGTTCTTC. Its protein is CASSPQRGDNEQFF.